A single sample is the source of the 13 T cell receptor beta chains below, sequenced in a study of blood T cell repertoires in COVID-19. Using immunoSEQ multiplex PCR, the repertoire was profiled, and TCRdb retains in-frame clones only, with some absent. The sample yields more than 95,000 clones, approximately 84% seen once. The sample was peripheral blood. The receptor source for this set is a human donor in a cohort sampled during active or convalescent COVID-19.

The chain couples TRBV9 to TRBJ2-3, with 7 bases matching TRBD2. The germline gives CDR1 SGDLS, CDR2 YYNGEE. The CDR3 spans 15 residues. With 4 bases clipped from V and 2 bases from J, the junction kept 7 bases outside the gene matches. The CDR3 region is CASSPSGEHTDTQYF. Here the CDR3 DNA reads TGTGCCAGCAGCCCCAGCGGGGAGCACACAGATACGCAGTATTTT.

The V call is TRBV7-9, the J call TRBJ1-2; D is perhaps TRBD1 (5 bases). Trimming pared 1 base from V and 4 bases from J, leaving 10 bases between. Germline V gene lookup returns CDR1 SEHNR and CDR2 FQNEAQ (reference sequence). The CDR3 has 14 residues. DNA of the CDR3: TGTGCCAGCAGCTTAGGACAGAACCTCTATGGCTACACCTTC. Its protein is CASSLGQNLYGYTF. Filled out from reference TRBV7-9 and TRBJ1-2, the complete variable domain reads DTGVSQNPRHKITKRGQNVTFRCDPISEHNRLYWYRQTLGQGPEFLTYFQNEAQLEKSRLLSDRFSAERPKGSFSTLEIQRTEQGDSAMYLCASSLGQNLYGYTFGSGTRLTVV.

V is TRBV19 and J is TRBJ2-3; TRBD2 aligns across 12 bases. V lost 4 bases to trimming and J lost 4 bases; unmatched junction nucleotides: 3. Germline-derived CDR1 and CDR2 are LNHDA and SQIVND (reference sequence). This CDR3 region has 15 residues. The CDR3: CASSTSGGVPDTQYF. In DNA, the CDR3 is TGTGCCAGTAGTACTAGCGGGGGGGTCCCAGATACGCAGTATTTT.

The CDR3 DNA reads as TGTGCCAGCAGTGACATAAACTCCTACGAGCAGTACTTC. Residues: CASSDINSYEQYF. The J gene is TRBJ2-7, the V gene TRBV11-3, with unresolved D. This CDR3 has 13 residues. The germline V and J ends were trimmed by 6 bases and 0 bases, with 9 bases remaining between them. Germline CDR1 SGHNT, CDR2 YENEEA.

The CDR3 protein is CASSPRDRDIYGYTF. The CDR3, as DNA: TGCGCCAGCAGCCCGAGGGACAGGGATATCTATGGCTACACCTTC. The chain is built from TRBV5-1 and TRBJ1-2; 9 bases agree with TRBD1. Germline V gene sequence: CDR1 SGHRS, CDR2 YFSETQ. V was pared by 4 bases and J by 4 bases, with 8 bases of the junction left unmatched. There are 15 residues in the CDR3.

The chain joins TRBV5-1 to TRBJ2-3, with 10 bases aligning to TRBD1. The germline V gene has CDR1 SGHRS and CDR2 YFSETQ. The J segment lost 0 bases and the V segment lost 4 bases, leaving 8 bases of the junction unmatched. The CDR3 has 17 residues. The CDR3 DNA reads TGCGCCAGCAGCCGGAGACAGGGGGCGGAAAGCACAGATACGCAGTATTTT. Amino acids: CASSRRQGAESTDTQYF.

The V gene is TRBV7-3, the J gene TRBJ2-3; TRBD1 might be the D (6 bases). CDR1 and CDR2 (germline): SGHTA, FQGTGA. The CDR3 contains 15 residues. Trimming left V 5 bases short and J 4 bases short, with 16 bases between. Written as DNA, the CDR3 is TGTGCCAGCAGCCGGCTGGGACACTCGTCAGATACGCAGTATTTT. Translated, it gives CASSRLGHSSDTQYF.

This chain uses TRBV7-6 with TRBJ2-7; 8 bases agree with TRBD2. With V trimmed by 8 bases and J by 0 bases, 6 bases remained unmatched. The CDR3 sequence is 14 residues long. Germline V gene sequence: CDR1 SGHVS, CDR2 FNYEAQ. CDR3 sequence reads: CASSQRGTSYEQYF. CDR3 bases: TGTGCCAGCTCTCAGCGGGGGACCTCCTACGAGCAGTACTTC.

In this sample, this clone turned up a few times. Other DNA sequences from this sample encode an identical CDR3 as well. The chain carries TRBV4-2 and TRBJ1-5; D not certain. Germline-derived CDR1 and CDR2 are LGHNA and YNFKEQ. V shed 0 bases and J shed 1 base, with 7 bases lying between them. CDR3 size: 15 residues. CDR3: CASSQDLASNQPQHF. In nucleotides, the CDR3 is TGTGCCAGCAGCCAAGATCTGGCCAGCAATCAGCCCCAGCATTTT.

To note about this clone: One junction end disagrees with the germline gene, perhaps due to a read error. The chain joins TRBV2 to TRBJ1-3, with D possibly being TRBD1 (5 bases). CDR1 is SNHLY and CDR2 is FYNNEI in the germline V gene. CDR3 length: 14 amino acids. The CDR3 nucleotides are TGTGCCGGCAGCACAGGAGTTGGAGGAAACACCATATATTTT. Protein sequence: CAGSTGVGGNTIYF.

This chain joins TRBV7-3 and TRBJ2-5; 13 nucleotides align to TRBD2. Germline trimming cut 4 bases from V and 3 bases from J; bases unmatched to any gene: 8. Germline V gene sequence: CDR1 SGHTA, CDR2 FQGTGA. The CDR3 totals 17 residues. The CDR3 DNA sequence: TGTGCCAGCAGCTCGGGACTAGCGGGGTCTGGAGAAGAGACCCAGTACTTC. Its translation: CASSSGLAGSGEETQYF.

The chain has TRBV7-8 and TRBJ1-1, with TRBD1 matching over 7 bases. V lost 3 bases and J lost 4; bases outside the gene matches: 2. The CDR3 is 13 residues long. The germline CDR1 and CDR2 sequences are SGHVS and FQNEAQ. Here the CDR3 DNA reads TGTGCCAGCAGCTTCAGGGGGTCCACTGAAGCTTTCTTT. It translates to CASSFRGSTEAFF.

The rearrangement joins TRBV3-1 (or the pseudogene TRBV3-2) to TRBJ1-5; 10 bases align to TRBD1. Looked up from germline, CDR1 is LGHDT and CDR2 is YNNKEL (reference sequence). V shed 5 bases, J shed 5 bases, and the junction held 0 bases outside the gene matches. The CDR3 consists of 13 residues. The CDR3 DNA reads TGTGCCAGCAGCGGGACAGGGGATCAGCCCCAGCATTTT. As protein: CASSGTGDQPQHF.